These 22 T cell receptor beta chains came from one sample sequenced in a study of blood T cell repertoires in COVID-19 (dated by TCRdb to 2020 to 2022). Receptors were amplified or captured by the immunoSEQ multiplex PCR assay. TCRdb provides this immuneACCESS table in a form limited to in-frame rearrangements. Some clones are lacking; in checked studies, under half of them reflect an unresolved V gene, and why the rest are absent is not known. Within this sample are approximately 450,000 clones, with 87% of them counted one time only. Nearly 2% of the sample is taken by the ten largest. The sequenced sample consisted of PBMCs or T cells enriched from blood (not recorded which). The receptors come from a woman between 18 and 30 years old with acute COVID-19.

V and J are TRBV2 and TRBJ1-3; a weak D match, TRBD1 (5 bases). Per the germline V gene, CDR1 is SNHLY and CDR2 is FYNNEI. The V gene lost 3 bases and the J gene lost 4 bases, with 16 bases spanning the gap. The CDR3 is 16 residues long. CDR3 loop: CASSDTSGYSGNTIYF. DNA for the CDR3: TGTGCCAGCAGTGATACTTCAGGGTACTCAGGAAACACCATATATTTT.

This clone appeared a single time. V gene TRBV7-9 combines with J gene TRBJ1-1; D may be TRBD1 (5 bases). The V end was cut by 0 bases, the J end by 5 bases, with 13 bases between. CDR1 and CDR2 from the germline V gene are SEHNR and FQNEAQ (reference sequence). This CDR3 is 15 amino acids long. The CDR3 region is CASSLARGGVTEAFF. In DNA form, the CDR3 reads TGTGCCAGCAGCTTAGCGCGGGGGGGAGTTACTGAAGCTTTCTTT. Supplemented by reference TRBV7-9 and TRBJ1-1, the full variable domain reads DTGVSQNPRHKITKRGQNVTFRCDPISEHNRLYWYRQTLGQGPEFLTYFQNEAQLEKSRLLSDRFSAERPKGSFSTLEIQRTEQGDSAMYLCASSLARGGVTEAFFGQGTRLTVV.

V gene TRBV7-9 combines with J gene TRBJ1-6; a possible D gene is TRBD1 (6 bases). The V end lost 5 bases, the J end lost 11 bases, and 16 bases lay between the germline ends. This CDR3 contains 14 residues. CDR1 and CDR2 from the germline V gene are SEHNR and FQNEAQ (reference sequence). The CDR3 protein is CASSEQGAETPLHF. CDR3 DNA sequence: TGTGCCAGCAGCGAACAGGGTGCTGAAACACCCCTCCACTTT.

There are a few counts of this clone. This CDR3 is CASSVTRGAGTEAFF. As DNA, the CDR3 is TGTGCCAGTAGTGTAACCAGGGGGGCCGGCACTGAAGCTTTCTTT. The rearrangement uses TRBV19 and TRBJ1-1; TRBD1 matches at 7 bases. Trimming removed 5 bases from V and 4 bases from J; junction bases left unmatched: 10. Germline V CDR1 and CDR2: LNHDA, SQIVND (reference sequence). The CDR3 has 15 amino acids.

The V and J genes are TRBV4-3 and TRBJ2-7, with 7 bases that match TRBD2. The length of the CDR3 is 15 residues. With 0 bases clipped from V and 7 bases from J, the junction kept 9 bases outside the gene matches. Germline assignment: CDR1 LGHNA and CDR2 YSLEER. DNA of the CDR3: TGCGCCAGCAGCCAAGATTGGGCGGGAGCAGGAGAGCAGTACTTC. Translation: CASSQDWAGAGEQYF.

The CDR3, as DNA: TGTGCCAGCAGTTTCGAGCGGAGTACCTACGAGCAGTACTTC. Its translation is CASSFERSTYEQYF. J is TRBJ2-7 and V is TRBV6-5, with a tentative D call TRBD2 (5 bases). The CDR3 covers 14 residues. Trimming removed 4 bases at V and 2 bases at J, with 12 bases between. Germline V gene data show CDR1 as MNHEY and CDR2 as SVGAGI.

The genes are TRBV27 and TRBJ2-2; D is possibly TRBD1 (5 bases). From germline, CDR1 is MNHEY and CDR2 SMNVEV (reference sequence). The CDR3 is 13 residues long. V shed 3 bases and J shed 6 bases, with 8 bases lying between them. The CDR3 sequence is CASSLGPSGELFF. The CDR3 DNA reads as TGTGCCAGCAGTTTGGGGCCTTCCGGGGAGCTGTTTTTT.

V usage is TRBV6-5 and J usage is TRBJ1-2; 11 nucleotides match TRBD1. V lost 5 bases, J lost 3 bases, and 2 bases stayed unmatched. Germline values: CDR1 MNHEY, CDR2 SVGAGI. This CDR3 has 14 amino acids. CDR3: CASSRDRGDYGYTF. In nucleotides, the CDR3 is TGTGCCAGCAGTAGGGACAGGGGGGACTATGGCTACACCTTC.

The chain recombines TRBV7-8 with TRBJ1-1, with 10 bases lining up with TRBD1. The CDR3 is made up of 15 amino acids. Per the germline V gene, CDR1 is SGHVS and CDR2 is FQNEAQ. V shed 4 bases, J shed 0 bases, and the junction held 2 bases outside the gene matches. The CDR3 loop reads CASSWTGGMNTEAFF. In nucleotides, the CDR3 is TGTGCCAGCAGCTGGACAGGGGGGATGAACACTGAAGCTTTCTTT.

The chain combines TRBV7-8 with TRBJ1-5; TRBD1 matches at 9 bases. The germline CDR1 and CDR2 sequences are SGHVS and FQNEAQ. J gave up 4 bases and V 3 bases, and 4 bases lay outside the gene matches. The CDR3 extends over 15 amino acids. In nucleotides, the CDR3 is TGTGCCAGCAGCTTGGACAGGGGACGGAATCAGCCCCAGCATTTT. It yields the protein CASSLDRGRNQPQHF.

This sequence joins TRBV20-1 and TRBJ1-1; D call uncertain. Germline V gene sequence: CDR1 DFQATT, CDR2 SNEGSKA (reference sequence). CDR3 length: 11 residues. The V gene lost 6 bases and the J gene lost 6 bases, with 11 bases spanning the gap. The CDR3 is CSASRLPEAFF. The CDR3 bases are TGCAGTGCATCGAGGTTGCCTGAAGCTTTCTTT.

This chain uses TRBV10-2 with TRBJ2-7, with 8 bases identical to TRBD2. V shed 3 bases and J 4 bases; nucleotides not matched to a gene: 8. Germline V gene data show CDR1 as WSHSY and CDR2 as SAAADI. This CDR3 contains 15 residues. In DNA, the CDR3 is TGCGCCAGCAGTGACCCCGGACTAGCTCGTTACGAGCAGTACTTC. This codes for CASSDPGLARYEQYF.

The chain recombines TRBV19 with TRBJ1-2; no clear D. Germline loops: CDR1 LNHDA, CDR2 SQIVND (reference sequence). This CDR3 is built from 17 residues. The V gene lost 3 bases and the J gene lost 8 bases, with 25 bases spanning the gap. The chain's CDR3 is CASSIVFSGKFSHGYTF. The CDR3 DNA is TGTGCCAGTAGTATTGTGTTTTCGGGGAAGTTTAGTCACGGCTACACCTTC. Complete variable domain (other parts from reference TRBV19 and TRBJ1-2): DGGITQSPKYLFRKEGQNVTLSCEQNLNHDAMYWYRQDPGQGLRLIYYSQIVNDFQKGDIAEGYSVSREKKESFPLTVTSAQKNPTAFYLCASSIVFSGKFSHGYTFGSGTRLTVV.

This clone appeared a few times. The chain recombines TRBV7-2 with TRBJ1-2; D unclear. The germline V gene encodes CDR1 SGHTA and CDR2 FQGNSA. V dropped 1 base and J dropped 2 bases, with 8 bases sitting between them. The CDR3 length is 14 residues. The CDR3 here is CASSLGRRNYGYTF. The CDR3 nucleotides read TGTGCCAGCAGCTTAGGCAGGAGGAACTATGGCTACACCTTC.

The chain has TRBV6-6 and TRBJ2-5; TRBD2 agrees at 7 bases. Per the germline V gene, CDR1 is MNHNY and CDR2 is SVGAGI (reference sequence). Trimming cost V 2 bases and J 0 bases; bases outside gene matches: 3. This CDR3 has 15 residues. The CDR3 reads CASSYGGENQETQYF. CDR3 nucleotides: TGTGCCAGCAGTTACGGGGGGGAGAACCAAGAGACCCAGTACTTC.

V and J are TRBV9 and TRBJ1-2, with 7 bases lining up with TRBD1. With V trimmed by 4 bases and J by 4 bases, 10 bases remained unmatched. The CDR3 contains 15 residues. Germline V gene lookup returns CDR1 SGDLS and CDR2 YYNGEE. The CDR3, as DNA: TGTGCCAGCAGCCCCGAGACAGGGCATTCCTATGGCTACACCTTC. This sequence encodes CASSPETGHSYGYTF.

The chain recombines TRBV12-3 or TRBV12-4 with TRBJ1-5; D gene ambiguous. The CDR3 totals 13 residues. V lost 5 bases and J lost 4, with 9 bases in between. CDR3 region: CASSQRENQPQHF. CDR3 nucleotide sequence: TGTGCCAGCAGTCAGAGGGAAAATCAGCCCCAGCATTTT.

The gene calls are TRBV4-1 and TRBJ2-6; D perhaps matches TRBD2 (5 bases). V shed 2 bases and J shed 3 bases, with 26 bases lying between them. Germline lookup yields CDR1 MGHRA and CDR2 YSYEKL. This CDR3 comprises 21 residues. DNA for the CDR3: TGCGCCAGCAGCCAAACGGCCGGGAAGAGGCCCCGTGGGGTTGGGGCCAACGTCCTGACTTTC. Protein: CASSQTAGKRPRGVGANVLTF.

This chain uses TRBV6-2 or TRBV6-3 with TRBJ1-5; tentative D call: TRBD1 (5 bases). This CDR3 region has 12 residues. Trimming took 5 bases from V and 7 from J, leaving 9 bases between them. The germline V gene encodes CDR1 MNHEY and CDR2 SVGEGT. CDR3 coding DNA: TGTGCCAGCAGTCACACAGGACAGCCCCAGCATTTT. Translated: CASSHTGQPQHF.

V and J are TRBV7-9 and TRBJ1-1; D perhaps matches TRBD1 (5 bases). This CDR3 comprises 14 residues. Germline CDR1 SEHNR, CDR2 FQNEAQ (reference sequence). Trimming took 1 base from V and 5 from J, leaving 11 bases between them. The CDR3 region has the DNA TGTGCCAGCAGCTTAGAGAGTGGGGCGACTGAAGCTTTCTTT. This codes for CASSLESGATEAFF.

The genes are TRBV7-9 and TRBJ1-5; 7 nucleotides agree with TRBD1. This CDR3 is built from 17 residues. From germline, CDR1 is SEHNR and CDR2 FQNEAQ (reference sequence). V was pared by 4 bases and J by 3 bases, with 12 bases of the junction left unmatched. This CDR3 reads CASSYQGGRGYNQPQHF. The DNA for the CDR3 is TGTGCCAGCAGCTATCAGGGGGGCAGAGGGTACAATCAGCCCCAGCATTTT.

This chain connects TRBV29-1 to TRBJ1-5, with D maybe TRBD1 (5 bases). V lost 4 bases and J 0 bases, leaving 7 bases between the germline ends. The germline gives CDR1 SQVTM, CDR2 ANQGSEA. This CDR3 is 13 amino acids long. As DNA, the CDR3 is TGCAGCGTTGTACAGGATAGCAATCAGCCCCAGCATTTT. Translated: CSVVQDSNQPQHF.